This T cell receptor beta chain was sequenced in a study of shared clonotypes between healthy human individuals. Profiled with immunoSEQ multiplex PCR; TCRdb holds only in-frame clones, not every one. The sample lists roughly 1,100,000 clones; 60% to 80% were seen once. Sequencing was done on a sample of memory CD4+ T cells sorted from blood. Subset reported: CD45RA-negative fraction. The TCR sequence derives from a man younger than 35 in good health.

CDR3 region: CASRIGVAGALDEQFF. In DNA, the CDR3 is TGCGCCAGCAGGATTGGAGTAGCGGGGGCCCTCGATGAGCAGTTCTTC. The chain is built from TRBV5-1 and TRBJ2-1, with 9 bases identical to TRBD2. Looked up from germline, CDR1 is SGHRS and CDR2 is YFSETQ. This CDR3 has 16 residues. V shed 5 bases and J 8 bases; nucleotides not matched to a gene: 14.